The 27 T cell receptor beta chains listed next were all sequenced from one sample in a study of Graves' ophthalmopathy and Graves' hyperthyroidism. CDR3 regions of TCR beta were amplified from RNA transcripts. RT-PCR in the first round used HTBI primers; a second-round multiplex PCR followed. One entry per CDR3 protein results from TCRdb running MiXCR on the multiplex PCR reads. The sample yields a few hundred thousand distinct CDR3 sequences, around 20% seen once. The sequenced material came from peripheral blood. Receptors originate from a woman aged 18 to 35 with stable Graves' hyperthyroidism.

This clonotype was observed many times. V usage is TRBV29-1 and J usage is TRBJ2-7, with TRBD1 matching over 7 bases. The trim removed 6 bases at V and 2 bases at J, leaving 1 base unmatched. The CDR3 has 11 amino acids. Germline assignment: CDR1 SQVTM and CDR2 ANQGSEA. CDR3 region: CSVGTAYEQYF. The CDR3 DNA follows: TGCAGCGTCGGGACAGCCTACGAGCAGTACTTC.

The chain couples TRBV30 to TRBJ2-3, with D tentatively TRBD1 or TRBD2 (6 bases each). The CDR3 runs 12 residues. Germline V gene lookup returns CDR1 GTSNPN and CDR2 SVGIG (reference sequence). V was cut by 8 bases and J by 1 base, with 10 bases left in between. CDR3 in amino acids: CARGQRTDTQYF. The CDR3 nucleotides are TGTGCCCGGGGGCAGCGCACAGATACGCAGTATTTT. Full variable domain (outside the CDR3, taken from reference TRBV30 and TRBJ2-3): SQTIHQWPATLVQPVGSPLSLECTVEGTSNPNLYWYRQAAGRGLQLLFYSVGIGQISSEVPQNLSASRPQDRQFILSSKKLLLSDSGFYLCARGQRTDTQYFGPGTRLTVL.

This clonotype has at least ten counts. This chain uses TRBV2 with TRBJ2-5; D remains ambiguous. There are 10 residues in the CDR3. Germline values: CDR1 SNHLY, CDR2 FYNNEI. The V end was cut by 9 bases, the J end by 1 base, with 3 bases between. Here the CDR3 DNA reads TGTGCCAGAATCCAAGAGACCCAGTACTTC. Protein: CARIQETQYF.

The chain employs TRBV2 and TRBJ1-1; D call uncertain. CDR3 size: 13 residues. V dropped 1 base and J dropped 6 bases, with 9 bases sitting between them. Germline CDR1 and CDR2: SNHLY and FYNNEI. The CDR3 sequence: CASSEDNRPEAFF. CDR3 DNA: TGTGCCAGCAGTGAAGATAACCGTCCTGAAGCTTTCTTT.

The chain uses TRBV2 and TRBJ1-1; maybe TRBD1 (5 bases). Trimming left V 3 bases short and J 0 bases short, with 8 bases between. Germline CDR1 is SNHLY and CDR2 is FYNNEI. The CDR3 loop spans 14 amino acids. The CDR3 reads CASSDDSMNTEAFF. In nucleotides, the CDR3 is TGTGCCAGCAGTGACGACAGTATGAACACTGAAGCTTTCTTT. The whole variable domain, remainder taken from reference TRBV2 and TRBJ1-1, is EPEVTQTPSHQVTQMGQEVILRCVPISNHLYFYWYRQILGQKVEFLVSFYNNEISEKSEIFDDQFSVERPDGSNFTLKIRSTKLEDSAMYFCASSDDSMNTEAFFGQGTRLTVV.

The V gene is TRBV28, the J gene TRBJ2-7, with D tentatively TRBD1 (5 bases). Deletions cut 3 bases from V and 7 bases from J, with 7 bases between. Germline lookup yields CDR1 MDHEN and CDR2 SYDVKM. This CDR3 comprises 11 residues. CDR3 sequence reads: CASSFRAEQYF. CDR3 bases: TGTGCCAGCAGTTTCAGGGCTGAGCAGTACTTC.

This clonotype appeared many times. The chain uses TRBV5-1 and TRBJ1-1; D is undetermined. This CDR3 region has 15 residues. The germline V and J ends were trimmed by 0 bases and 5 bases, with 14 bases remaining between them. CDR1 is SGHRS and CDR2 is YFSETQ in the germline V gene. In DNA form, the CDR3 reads TGCGCCAGCAGCTTGGTAACCGCAGTTAAGACTGAAGCTTTCTTT. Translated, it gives CASSLVTAVKTEAFF.

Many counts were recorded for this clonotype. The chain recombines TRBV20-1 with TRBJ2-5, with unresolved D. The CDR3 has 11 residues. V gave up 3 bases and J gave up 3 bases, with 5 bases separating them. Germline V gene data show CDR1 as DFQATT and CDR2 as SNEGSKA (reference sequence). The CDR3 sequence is CSASWEETQYF. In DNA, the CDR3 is TGCAGTGCTAGCTGGGAAGAGACCCAGTACTTC.

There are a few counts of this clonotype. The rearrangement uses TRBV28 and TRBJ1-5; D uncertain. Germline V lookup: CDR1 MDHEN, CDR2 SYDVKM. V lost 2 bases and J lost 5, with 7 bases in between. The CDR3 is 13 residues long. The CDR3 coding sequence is TGTGCCAGCAGTTTAGATCAGCATCAGCCCCAGCATTTT. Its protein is CASSLDQHQPQHF.

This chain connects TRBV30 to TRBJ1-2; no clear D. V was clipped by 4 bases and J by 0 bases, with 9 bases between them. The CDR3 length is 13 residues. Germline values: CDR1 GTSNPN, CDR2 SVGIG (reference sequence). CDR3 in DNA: TGTGCCTGGACAGGAAATACTAACTATGGCTACACCTTC. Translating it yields CAWTGNTNYGYTF.

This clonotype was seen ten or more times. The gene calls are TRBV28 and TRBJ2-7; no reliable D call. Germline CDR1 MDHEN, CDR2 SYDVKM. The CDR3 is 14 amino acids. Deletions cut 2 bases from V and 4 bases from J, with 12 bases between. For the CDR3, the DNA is TGTGCCAGCAGTTTAGAGGTCAGTTTTTACGAGCAGTACTTC. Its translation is CASSLEVSFYEQYF.

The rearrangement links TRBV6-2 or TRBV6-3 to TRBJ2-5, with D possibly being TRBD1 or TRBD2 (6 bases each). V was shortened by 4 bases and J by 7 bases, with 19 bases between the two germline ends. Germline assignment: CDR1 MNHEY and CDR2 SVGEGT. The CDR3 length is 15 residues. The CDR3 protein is CASSSRRGTLGTQYF. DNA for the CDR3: TGTGCCAGCAGTTCGCGTAGGGGGACTCTAGGGACCCAGTACTTC.

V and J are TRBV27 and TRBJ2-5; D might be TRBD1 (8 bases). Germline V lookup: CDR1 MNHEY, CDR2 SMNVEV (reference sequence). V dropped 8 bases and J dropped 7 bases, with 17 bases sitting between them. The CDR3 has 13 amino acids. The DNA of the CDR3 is TGTGCCAGCTCCTCTTACAGGGGGGGGACCCAGTACTTC. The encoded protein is CASSSYRGGTQYF.

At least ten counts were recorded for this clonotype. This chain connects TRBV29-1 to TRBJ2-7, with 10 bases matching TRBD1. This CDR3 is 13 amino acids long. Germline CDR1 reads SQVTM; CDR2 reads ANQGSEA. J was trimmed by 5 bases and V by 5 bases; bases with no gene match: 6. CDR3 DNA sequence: TGCAGCGTTCGGACAGGGGGTTTCGACGAGCAGTACTTC. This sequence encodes CSVRTGGFDEQYF.

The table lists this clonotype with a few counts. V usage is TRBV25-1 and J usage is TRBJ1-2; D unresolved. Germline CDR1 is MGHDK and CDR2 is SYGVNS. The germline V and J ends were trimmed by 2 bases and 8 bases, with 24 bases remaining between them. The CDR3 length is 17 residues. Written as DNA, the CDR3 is TGTGCCAGCAGTGAAGGAGGCAGCCGGCCCGGGTGGCGGGGCTACACCTTC. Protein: CASSEGGSRPGWRGYTF.

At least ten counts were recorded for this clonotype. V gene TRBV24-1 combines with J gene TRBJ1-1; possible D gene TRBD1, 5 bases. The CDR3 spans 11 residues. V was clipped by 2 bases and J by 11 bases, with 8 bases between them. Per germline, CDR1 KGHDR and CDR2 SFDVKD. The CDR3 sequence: CATSDSRAAFF. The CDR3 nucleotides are TGTGCCACCAGTGATTCCAGGGCCGCTTTCTTT.

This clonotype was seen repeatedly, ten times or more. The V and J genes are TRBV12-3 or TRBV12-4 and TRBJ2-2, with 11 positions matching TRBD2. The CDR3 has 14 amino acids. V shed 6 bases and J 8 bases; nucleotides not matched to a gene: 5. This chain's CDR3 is CASRLAGVIGELFF. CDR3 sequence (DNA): TGTGCCAGCAGACTAGCGGGAGTGATTGGGGAGCTGTTTTTT.

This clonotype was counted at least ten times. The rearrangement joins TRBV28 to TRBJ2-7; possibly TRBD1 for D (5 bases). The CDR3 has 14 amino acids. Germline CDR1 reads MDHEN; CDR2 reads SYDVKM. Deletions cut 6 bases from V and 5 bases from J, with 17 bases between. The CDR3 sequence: CASSQGNSRDEQYF. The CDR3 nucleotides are TGTGCCAGCAGCCAGGGAAATAGTCGCGACGAGCAGTACTTC.

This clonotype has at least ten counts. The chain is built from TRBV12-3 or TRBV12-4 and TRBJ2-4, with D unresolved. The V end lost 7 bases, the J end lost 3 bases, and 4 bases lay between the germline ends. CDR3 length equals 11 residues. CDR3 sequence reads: CASTIKNIQYF. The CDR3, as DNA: TGTGCCAGCACCATCAAAAACATTCAGTACTTC.

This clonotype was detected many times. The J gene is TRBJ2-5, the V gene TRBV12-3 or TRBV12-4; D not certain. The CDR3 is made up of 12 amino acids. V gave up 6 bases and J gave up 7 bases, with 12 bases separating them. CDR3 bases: TGTGCCAGCAGCCCGAGTTTGGGGACCCAGTACTTC. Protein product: CASSPSLGTQYF.

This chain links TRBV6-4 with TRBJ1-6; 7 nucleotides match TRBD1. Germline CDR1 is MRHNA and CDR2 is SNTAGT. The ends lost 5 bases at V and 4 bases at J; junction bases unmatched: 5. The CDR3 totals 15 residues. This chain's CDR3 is CASSSPGQYNSPLHF. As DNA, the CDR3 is TGTGCCAGCAGTTCCCCGGGACAGTATAATTCACCCCTCCACTTT.

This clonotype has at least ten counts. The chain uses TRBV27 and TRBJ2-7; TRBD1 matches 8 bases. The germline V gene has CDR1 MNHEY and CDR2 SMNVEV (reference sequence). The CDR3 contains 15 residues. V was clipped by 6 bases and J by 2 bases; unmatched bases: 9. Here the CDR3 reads CASRISGQGPYEQYF. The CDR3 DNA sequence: TGTGCCAGCAGAATTTCCGGACAGGGCCCCTACGAGCAGTACTTC.

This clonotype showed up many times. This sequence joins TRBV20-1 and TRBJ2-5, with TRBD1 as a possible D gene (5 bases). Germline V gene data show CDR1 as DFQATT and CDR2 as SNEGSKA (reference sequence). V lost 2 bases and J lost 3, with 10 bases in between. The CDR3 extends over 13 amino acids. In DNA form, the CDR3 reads TGCAGTGCTAGAAGGGCAGGGAAAGAGACCCAGTACTTC. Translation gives CSARRAGKETQYF.

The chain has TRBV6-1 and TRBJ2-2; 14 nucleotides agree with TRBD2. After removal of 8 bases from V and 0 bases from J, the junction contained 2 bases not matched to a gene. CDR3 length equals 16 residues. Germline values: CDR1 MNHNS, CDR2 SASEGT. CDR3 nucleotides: TGTGCCAGCGGACTAGCGGGGGGAACGAACACCGGGGAGCTGTTTTTT. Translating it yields CASGLAGGTNTGELFF.

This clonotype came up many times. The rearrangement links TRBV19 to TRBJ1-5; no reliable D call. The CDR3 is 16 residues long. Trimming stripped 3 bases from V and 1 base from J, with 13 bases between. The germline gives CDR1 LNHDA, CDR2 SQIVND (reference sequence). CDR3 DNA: TGTGCCAGTAGTATGCGGCACGGAAGGAGCAATCAGCCCCAGCATTTT. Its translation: CASSMRHGRSNQPQHF.

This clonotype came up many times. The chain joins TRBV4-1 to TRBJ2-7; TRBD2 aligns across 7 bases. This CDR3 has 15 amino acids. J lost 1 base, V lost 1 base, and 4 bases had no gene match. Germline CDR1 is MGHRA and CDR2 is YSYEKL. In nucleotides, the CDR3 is TGCGCCAGCAGCCAAGTTGCTAGCGGTTCCTACGAGCAGTACTTC. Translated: CASSQVASGSYEQYF.

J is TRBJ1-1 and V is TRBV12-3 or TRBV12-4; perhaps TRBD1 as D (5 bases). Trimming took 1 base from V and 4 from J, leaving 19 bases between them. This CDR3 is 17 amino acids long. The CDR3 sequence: CASSLGVFGGPFTEAFF. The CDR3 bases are TGTGCCAGCAGTTTAGGGGTTTTCGGGGGTCCATTCACTGAAGCTTTCTTT.